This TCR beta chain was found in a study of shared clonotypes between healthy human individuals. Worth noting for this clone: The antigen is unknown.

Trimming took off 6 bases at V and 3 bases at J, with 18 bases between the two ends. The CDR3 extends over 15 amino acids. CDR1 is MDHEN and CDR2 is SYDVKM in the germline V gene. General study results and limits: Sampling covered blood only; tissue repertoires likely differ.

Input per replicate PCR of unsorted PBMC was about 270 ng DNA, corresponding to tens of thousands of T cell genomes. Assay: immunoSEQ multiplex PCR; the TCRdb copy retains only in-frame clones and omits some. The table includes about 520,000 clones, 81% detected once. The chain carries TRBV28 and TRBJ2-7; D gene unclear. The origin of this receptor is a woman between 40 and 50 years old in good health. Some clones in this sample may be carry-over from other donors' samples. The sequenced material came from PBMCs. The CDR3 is CASRLGISPYYEQYF. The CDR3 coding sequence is TGTGCCAGCAGGCTAGGGATTAGCCCCTACTACGAGCAGTACTTC.